Detailed here is one T cell receptor (beta chain). Its antigen remains unidentified. Qualities for individual bases were not recorded, and no much larger clone is one base off. To demonstrate the VDJtools post-analysis software, the study profiled TCR beta repertoires from the peripheral blood of about a dozen young patients with multiple sclerosis. The patients with multiple sclerosis were children and adolescents between 6 and 15 years of age. These data come from a study of post-analysis software for immune sequencing data (dated by TCRdb to 2013 to 2016). About the full investigation: Disease courses on record covered relapsing-remitting, secondary progressive and progressive-relapsing multiple sclerosis, though some patients had no subtype annotation. The patient repertoires were compared against 10 to 12 previously published healthy control repertoires obtained from donors aged about 6 to 26 years. A subset of samples was prepared in parallel using single-end sample barcoding, then pooled and co-amplified after Illumina adapter ligation.

Overall study results and their limits: Significantly higher frequencies in patients than in controls were found for roughly 5 TRBV segments, including TRBV5-6, TRBV5-1 and TRBV20-1. The control group was slightly older than the multiple sclerosis patient group. Direct clustering with F measure revealed strong co-clustering of samples prepared in the same batch, which led to a batch-effect correction. Compared with controls, multiple sclerosis patients had significantly lower normalized Chao1 diversity, a finding suggesting substantial peripheral T-cell clonal expansion.

The germline ends are 20 bases apart after V is trimmed by 3 bases and J by 0 bases. Sequences LGHNA (CDR1) and YSLEER (CDR2) are obtained from the germline V gene. Reading from cysteine to phenylalanine, the CDR3 counts 18 amino acids. Just the 54-base CDR3 DNA is kept, in frame starting at base 1. Libraries were made using PCR. The listed sequencing device is Illumina HiSeq 2500. Unique molecular identifiers were incorporated into TCR beta cDNA libraries to reduce PCR and sequencing biases. Some 500,000 cDNA molecules were obtained per 1 to 10 million input T cells, so each molecule approximated one T cell. The patient libraries were prepared and sequenced using the same protocol as the earlier healthy control dataset. Samples belonging to the same batch were prepared together, multiplexed and sequenced on a shared HiSeq lane. The authors processed their data as follows. MIGEC was used to process the raw barcoded reads, and molecular identifier groups with only a single read were discarded before consensus assembly and CDR3 extraction. VDJtools was used for post-analysis of the clonotype tables, with diversity normalized by down-sampling every dataset to the smallest sample size. To correct batch-related cross-sample contamination, repertoire overlap clustering matched CDR3 amino acid sequences but not nucleotide sequences. Through fastp at Q25 and MiXCR, TCRdb rebuilt clones from the public reads, retaining in-frame beta chains. Entries that share a CDR3 protein sequence are merged under the most common genes and DNA. TCRdb, not the authors, supplied the V and J calls. Within this sample are fewer than 850,000 distinct CDR3 sequences, with roughly 27% of them counted one time only. The top ten constitute around 0.56% of the sample.

Here the chain combines TRBV4-3 and TRBJ1-2, and possibly TRBD1, on 6 matching bases. Sequenced input: blood. This receptor was obtained from a girl between 5 and 17 years old with multiple sclerosis. This receptor carries the CDR3 CASSQETGLQRSNYGYTF. The DNA sequence follows: TGCGCCAGCAGCCAGGAAACAGGGCTACAGAGGTCTAACTATGGCTACACCTTC.